This T cell receptor (beta chain) was documented in a study of graft-versus-host responses after intestinal transplantation. Overall study: Recipients were all induced with anti-thymocyte globulin, then given tacrolimus and steroids for 3 to 4 years. Study-level points and caveats: There were GvH clones found in recipient marrow, and some of them appeared first in ileum or blood. Graft-versus-host to host-versus-graft clonal ratios in allografts were high in patients with graft-donor T cell macrochimerism.

V shed 2 bases and J 8 bases; nucleotides not matched to a gene: 1. Looked up from germline, CDR1 is SGHRS and CDR2 is YFSETQ. This CDR3 is built from 15 residues. The assay was immunoSEQ multiplex PCR, and TCRdb's table has in-frame clones only and misses some. Of roughly 5,700 clones listed, under 40% are singletons. Responders (200,000, CFSE-labeled) were co-plated with 200,000 irradiated, violet-dye-labeled stimulators. A sort after the reaction isolated proliferating CFSE-low CD3+CD4+ and CD3+CD8+ responders. This clonotype was obtained from a human patient who received an intestinal transplant. Sequencing used alloreactive CD8+ T cells from a mixed lymphocyte reaction culture, obtained before intestinal transplant. Subset given: CFSE-low proliferating T cells sorted from approximately 6-day pre-transplant mixed lymphocyte reaction (GvH or HvG direction). The rearrangement uses TRBV5-1 and TRBJ2-1; 16 bases fit TRBD2. The CDR3 DNA reads TGCGCCAGCAGCTTAGGGACTAGCGGGGGGGATGAGCAGTTCTTC. Translated: CASSLGTSGGDEQFF.